The 20 T cell receptor beta chains below were found in one sample sequenced in a study of cytomegalovirus exposure and HLA in healthy donors. This PCR relied on a set of 60 Vbeta primers and 13 Jbeta primers. Clones were read by immunoSEQ multiplex PCR, and TCRdb kept only the in-frame ones, dropping some. The sample lists about 160,000 clones, approximately 77% occurring once. The sequencing sample was made of PBMCs. These receptors all come from a male donor in good health and CMV-seropositive.

The rearrangement joins TRBV6-6 to TRBJ2-7; TRBD2 agrees at 10 bases. The CDR3 extends over 15 amino acids. CDR1 and CDR2 (germline): MNHNY, SVGAGI (reference sequence). V shed 7 bases, J shed 0 bases, and the junction held 6 bases outside the gene matches. The CDR3 region is CASTPGLASSYEQYF. The CDR3 region has the DNA TGTGCCAGCACCCCGGGACTAGCGAGCTCCTACGAGCAGTACTTC.

The V and J genes are TRBV19 and TRBJ1-5; no clear D gene. V was pared by 4 bases and J by 5 bases, with 6 bases between. This CDR3 region has 12 residues. Germline V lookup: CDR1 LNHDA, CDR2 SQIVND (reference sequence). The CDR3 region has the DNA TGTGCCAGTAGTAACGACTATCAGCCCCAGCATTTT. This encodes CASSNDYQPQHF.

V and J are TRBV5-1 and TRBJ2-5; TRBD2 aligns across 15 bases. CDR1 is SGHRS and CDR2 is YFSETQ in the germline V gene. With V trimmed by 8 bases and J by 4 bases, 12 bases remained unmatched. This CDR3 spans 17 amino acids. The DNA of the CDR3 is TGCGCCAGTCACTTAAGGACTAGCGGGGGGGCCGGAGAGACCCAGTACTTC. Translated: CASHLRTSGGAGETQYF.

The chain joins TRBV5-1 to TRBJ2-7, with TRBD1 identical over 8 bases. CDR3 size: 15 residues. Germline loops: CDR1 SGHRS, CDR2 YFSETQ. The junction had 6 bases not matched to a gene; V was cut back by 0 bases and J by 4 bases. The CDR3 bases are TGCGCCAGCAGCTTGGACGGACAGGGTGTGTACGAGCAGTACTTC. Protein: CASSLDGQGVYEQYF.

This chain joins TRBV7-3 and TRBJ2-7, with TRBD1 identical over 8 bases. Trimming removed 5 bases from V and 5 bases from J; junction bases left unmatched: 11. The CDR3 extends over 15 amino acids. Germline V gives CDR1 SGHTA, CDR2 FQGTGA. CDR3 in amino acids: CASSPEGQVIHEQYF. The CDR3 DNA follows: TGTGCCAGCAGCCCAGAGGGACAGGTTATACACGAGCAGTACTTC.

In DNA, the CDR3 is TGCGCCAGCAGCGAGTACGTCCGGACTAGCGGCGCCGGGGAGCTGTTTTTT. As protein: CASSEYVRTSGAGELFF. The V and J genes are TRBV5-1 and TRBJ2-2, with 10 bases matching TRBD2. V lost 4 bases to trimming and J lost 6 bases; unmatched junction nucleotides: 12. The CDR3 has 17 amino acids. CDR1 and CDR2 from the germline V gene are SGHRS and YFSETQ.

V gene TRBV30 combines with J gene TRBJ2-1, with 12 bases matching TRBD2. Trimming took 2 bases from V and 8 from J; bases not matched to a gene: 4. There are 14 residues in the CDR3. The germline V gene has CDR1 GTSNPN and CDR2 SVGIG (reference sequence). The CDR3 is CAWSQLAGGHEQFF. The CDR3 DNA reads as TGTGCCTGGAGTCAACTAGCGGGGGGCCATGAGCAGTTCTTC.

The V call is TRBV7-8, the J call TRBJ2-1; 9 bases are a match to TRBD2. Germline CDR1 and CDR2: SGHVS and FQNEAQ. CDR3 length equals 16 residues. Trimming removed 1 base from V and 1 base from J; junction bases left unmatched: 2. The CDR3 coding sequence is TGTGCCAGCAGCTTAGGGCGGGGGGGGTCCTACAATGAGCAGTTCTTC. It encodes CASSLGRGGSYNEQFF. Variable domain in full (rest from reference TRBV7-8 and TRBJ2-1): GAGVSQSPRYKVAKRGQDVALRCDPISGHVSLFWYQQALGQGPEFLTYFQNEAQLDKSGLPSDRFFAERPEGSVSTLKIQRTQQEDSAVYLCASSLGRGGSYNEQFFGPGTRLTVL.

This clone was seen only once. This chain joins TRBV29-1 and TRBJ2-2, with 9 bases lining up with TRBD2. Trimming took 6 bases from V and 2 from J; bases not matched to a gene: 13. The CDR3 is 17 residues long. Germline CDR1 is SQVTM and CDR2 is ANQGSEA. CDR3 residues: CSVSGTSPLHNTGELFF. The DNA for the CDR3 is TGCAGCGTATCCGGGACTAGCCCACTTCATAACACCGGGGAGCTGTTTTTT.

This chain joins TRBV7-2 and TRBJ1-4, with D perhaps TRBD1 (6 bases). From germline, CDR1 is SGHTA and CDR2 FQGNSA. The germline V and J ends were trimmed by 1 base and 8 bases, with 14 bases remaining between them. This CDR3 spans 15 amino acids. DNA of the CDR3: TGTGCCAGCAGCTTAGGGGACACTACCTTCGAAAAACTGTTTTTT. Protein product: CASSLGDTTFEKLFF.

The chain uses TRBV2 and TRBJ1-3; 9 positions match TRBD1. CDR3 length: 18 residues. The V gene's germline CDR1 is SNHLY and CDR2 FYNNEI. The trim removed 3 bases at V and 0 bases at J, leaving 9 bases unmatched. The CDR3 region has the DNA TGTGCCAGCAGTGAGGGACAGGGACCTCGTCTCTCTGGAAACACCATATATTTT. Amino acids: CASSEGQGPRLSGNTIYF.

The chain joins TRBV7-9 to TRBJ2-4; 8 bases map to TRBD1. The V gene end was trimmed by 5 bases and the J gene end by 3 bases; junction bases not matched to a gene: 9. This CDR3 has 16 amino acids. Germline V lookup: CDR1 SEHNR, CDR2 FQNEAQ (reference sequence). CDR3 residues: CASSPQGVKGKNIQYF. The CDR3, as DNA: TGTGCCAGCAGCCCACAGGGGGTTAAGGGCAAAAACATTCAGTACTTC. Full variable domain (missing parts from reference TRBV7-9 and TRBJ2-4): DTGVSQNPRHKITKRGQNVTFRCDPISEHNRLYWYRQTLGQGPEFLTYFQNEAQLEKSRLLSDRFSAERPKGSFSTLEIQRTEQGDSAMYLCASSPQGVKGKNIQYFGAGTRLSVL.

The J gene is TRBJ2-7, the V gene TRBV4-3, with 12 bases that match TRBD1. From germline, CDR1 is LGHNA and CDR2 YSLEER. The V and J ends lost 2 bases and 4 bases, in that order; junction bases with no gene match: 6. The length of the CDR3 is 16 residues. This CDR3 reads CASSQLAGQGAYEQYF. Written as DNA, the CDR3 is TGCGCCAGCAGCCAACTCGCGGGACAGGGGGCGTACGAGCAGTACTTC.

Worth noting for this clone: At the DNA level, this CDR3 is encoded by other sequences in the same sample as well. The CDR3 region is CASSEVLQETQYF. The CDR3 DNA is TGTGCCAGCAGTGAAGTCCTGCAAGAGACCCAGTACTTC. The gene calls are TRBV6-1 and TRBJ2-5; D is ambiguous. The CDR3 extends over 13 amino acids. The V and J ends lost 1 base and 2 bases respectively, with 5 bases between them. Germline loops: CDR1 MNHNS, CDR2 SASEGT.

This clone was observed a handful of times. The identical CDR3 is also encoded by other nucleotide sequences in the sample. V and J are TRBV6-5 and TRBJ1-4, with no clear D. Trimming cost V 0 bases and J 0 bases, with 2 bases left between them. The CDR3 totals 14 residues. Germline V gives CDR1 MNHEY, CDR2 SVGAGI. The CDR3 nucleotides are TGTGCCAGCAGTTACTCCGCAACTAATGAAAAACTGTTTTTT. Encoded protein: CASSYSATNEKLFF.

Concerning this clone: This sample also contains other DNA sequences that code for the same CDR3. The gene calls are TRBV6-5 and TRBJ1-5, with 8 bases identical to TRBD1. This CDR3 region has 15 residues. Germline V gives CDR1 MNHEY, CDR2 SVGAGI. J gave up 2 bases and V 6 bases, and 6 bases lay outside the gene matches. This CDR3 is CASSRDRGGNQPQHF. The CDR3 DNA reads TGTGCCAGCAGCAGAGACAGGGGTGGCAATCAGCCCCAGCATTTT.

V is TRBV7-2 and J is TRBJ2-7; D might be TRBD2 (6 bases). CDR3 length: 14 amino acids. CDR1 SGHTA and CDR2 FQGNSA come from the germline V gene. V was trimmed by 3 bases and J by 1 base, leaving 10 bases between them. The CDR3 coding sequence is TGTGCCAGCAGCTTTGACGGGAGATCCTACGAGCAGTACTTC. It translates to CASSFDGRSYEQYF. Full variable domain (outside the CDR3, taken from reference TRBV7-2 and TRBJ2-7): GAGVSQSPSNKVTEKGKDVELRCDPISGHTALYWYRQSLGQGLEFLIYFQGNSAPDKSGLPSDRFSAERTGGSVSTLTIQRTQQEDSAVYLCASSFDGRSYEQYFGPGTRLTVT.

The J gene is TRBJ1-1, the V gene TRBV6-4; D possibly corresponds to TRBD1 (5 bases). V dropped 4 bases and J dropped 0 bases, with 6 bases sitting between them. Germline assignment: CDR1 MRHNA and CDR2 SNTAGT. This CDR3 is built from 13 residues. The CDR3 spells CASSATVNTEAFF. DNA for the CDR3: TGTGCCAGCAGTGCGACAGTGAACACTGAAGCTTTCTTT.

The chain couples TRBV5-6 to TRBJ1-3; TRBD1 agrees at 8 bases. The trim removed 2 bases at V and 2 bases at J, leaving 3 bases unmatched. The CDR3 covers 15 residues. Germline lookup yields CDR1 SGHDT and CDR2 YYEEEE. CDR3 region: CASSFGQGAGNTIYF. The DNA of the CDR3 is TGTGCCAGCAGCTTTGGACAGGGCGCTGGAAACACCATATATTTT.

A remark on this clone: One end of the junction varies from germline; a read error may be responsible. The chain carries TRBV25-1 and TRBJ1-1; 8 nucleotides line up with TRBD1. Germline CDR1 reads MGHDK; CDR2 reads SYGVNS. The CDR3 is made up of 11 amino acids. CDR3 amino acids: CASSSGDRKNF. Here the CDR3 DNA reads TGTGCCAGCAGTTCTGGGGACAGGAAGAACTTT.